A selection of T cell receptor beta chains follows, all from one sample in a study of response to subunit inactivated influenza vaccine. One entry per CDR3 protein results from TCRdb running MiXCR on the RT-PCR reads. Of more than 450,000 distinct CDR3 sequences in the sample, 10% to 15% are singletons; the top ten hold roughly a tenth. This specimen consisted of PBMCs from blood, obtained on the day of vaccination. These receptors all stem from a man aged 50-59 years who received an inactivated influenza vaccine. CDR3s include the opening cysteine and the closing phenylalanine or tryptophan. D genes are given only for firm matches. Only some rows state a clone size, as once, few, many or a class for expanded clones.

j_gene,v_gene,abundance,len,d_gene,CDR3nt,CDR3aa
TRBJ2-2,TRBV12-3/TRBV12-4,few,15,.,TGTGCCAGCAGTTTCTACGGGGCAAGAACCGGGGAGCTGTTTTTT,CASSFYGARTGELFF
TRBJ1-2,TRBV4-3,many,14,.,TGCGCCAGCAGCCAAGACGCCAGCCTCTTGGGCTACACCTTC,CASSQDASLLGYTF
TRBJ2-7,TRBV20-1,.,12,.,TGCAGTGCAAAGCCCGGACTCTACGAGCAGTACTTC,CSAKPGLYEQYF
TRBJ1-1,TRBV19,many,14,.,TGTGCCAGTAGTATGGCCGGAGGGAACACTGAAGCTTTCTTT,CASSMAGGNTEAFF
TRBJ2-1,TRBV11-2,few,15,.,TGTGCCAGCAGCCGGGCCGGGACCCGGTACAATGAGCAGTTCTTC,CASSRAGTRYNEQFF
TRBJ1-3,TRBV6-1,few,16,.,TGTGCCAGCAGTCCACACACCGCAAGGGCTGGAAACACCATATATTTT,CASSPHTARAGNTIYF
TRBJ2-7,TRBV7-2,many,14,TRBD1,TGTGCCAGCAGCCCCGGGACAGGGGGCTACGAGCAGTACTTC,CASSPGTGGYEQYF
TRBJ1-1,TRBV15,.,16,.,TGTGCCACCAGCAGAGACCGCGGGGGGGTAGGCACTGAAGCTTTCTTT,CATSRDRGGVGTEAFF
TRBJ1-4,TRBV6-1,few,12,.,TGTGCCAGCAGTGGACAAGGCGAAAAACTGTTTTTT,CASSGQGEKLFF
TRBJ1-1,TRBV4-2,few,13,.,TGTGCCAGCAGCCAAGTTGACCGTACCGAAGCTTTCTTT,CASSQVDRTEAFF
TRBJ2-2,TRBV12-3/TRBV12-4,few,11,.,TGTGCCAGCCTTCGGTCCGGGGAGCTGTTTTTT,CASLRSGELFF
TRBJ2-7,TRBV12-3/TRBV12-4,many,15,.,TGTGCCAGCGCGGGTGAAAGTGTGGGGATTTACGAGCAGTACTTC,CASAGESVGIYEQYF
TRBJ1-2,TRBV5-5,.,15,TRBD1,TGTGCCAGGAGCCTTAAACCGGGACAGGGTAGCGGCTACACCTTC,CARSLKPGQGSGYTF
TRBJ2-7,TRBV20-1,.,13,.,TGCAGTGCTAGAGATTGGGGATCTGGCGAGCAGTACTTC,CSARDWGSGEQYF
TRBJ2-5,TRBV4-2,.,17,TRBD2,TGTGCCAGCAGCCAAGGCAGGGTTAGCGGGGTCCAAGAGACCCAGTACTTC,CASSQGRVSGVQETQYF
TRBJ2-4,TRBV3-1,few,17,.,TGTGCCAGCAGCCAATCGGTTCATTCCCGAGCCAAAAACATTCAGTACTTC,CASSQSVHSRAKNIQYF
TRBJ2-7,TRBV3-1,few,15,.,TGTGCCAGCAGCCAGGAGGCAGGGCGCTCCTACGAGCAGTACTTC,CASSQEAGRSYEQYF
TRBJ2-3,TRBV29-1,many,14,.,TGCAGCGTTGAAGAATCTGCTAGCACAGATACGCAGTATTTT,CSVEESASTDTQYF
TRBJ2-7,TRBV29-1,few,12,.,TGCAGCGCAGCGACAGGAAACTACGAGCAGTACTTC,CSAATGNYEQYF
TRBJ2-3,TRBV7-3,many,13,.,TGTGCCAGCAGCTTAACCCAGGGTGATACGCAGTATTTT,CASSLTQGDTQYF
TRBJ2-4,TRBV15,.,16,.,TGTGCCACCAGCAAAAGACAGGCTATATCCAAAAACATTCAGTACTTC,CATSKRQAISKNIQYF
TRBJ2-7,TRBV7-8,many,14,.,TGTGCCAGCAGCTTAGAGGCTCGCGGTGTCGAGCAGTACTTC,CASSLEARGVEQYF
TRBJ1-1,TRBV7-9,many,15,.,TGTGCCAGCAGCTTCGCCACCTCTATGAACACTGAAGCTTTCTTT,CASSFATSMNTEAFF
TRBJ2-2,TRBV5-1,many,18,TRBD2,TGCGCCAGCAGCTTGGCCGTCGGACTAGCGGGAGGGACCGGGGAGCTGTTTTTT,CASSLAVGLAGGTGELFF
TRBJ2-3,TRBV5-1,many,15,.,TGCGCCAGCAGCTTTGTGGCGGGGTTGACAGATACGCAGTATTTT,CASSFVAGLTDTQYF
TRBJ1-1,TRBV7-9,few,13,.,TGTGCCAGCAGCCAGGGACTTTTAGATGAAGCTTTCTTT,CASSQGLLDEAFF
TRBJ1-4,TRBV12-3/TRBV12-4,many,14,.,TGTGCCAGCAGTCGAGGGGTAATCGGTGAAAAACTGTTTTTT,CASSRGVIGEKLFF
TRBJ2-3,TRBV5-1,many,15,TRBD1,TGCGCCAGCAGCTTGGGACAGGGGGGCCCAGATACGCAGTATTTT,CASSLGQGGPDTQYF
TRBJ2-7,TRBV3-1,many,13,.,TGTGCCAGCAGCCCTTCTCGGGGCTACGAGCAGTACTTC,CASSPSRGYEQYF
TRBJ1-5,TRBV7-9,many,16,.,TGTGCCAGCAGCTCATCCGATAGAGGGAGCAATCAGCCCCAGCATTTT,CASSSSDRGSNQPQHF
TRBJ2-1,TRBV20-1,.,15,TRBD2,TGCAGTGCTAGAGATTTTGGGACTAGTATCAATGAGCAGTTCTTC,CSARDFGTSINEQFF
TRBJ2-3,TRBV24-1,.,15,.,TGTGCCACCAGTGAGGTGGGGGGGCGCGTGGATACGCAGTATTTT,CATSEVGGRVDTQYF
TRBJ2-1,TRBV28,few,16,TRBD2,TGTGCCAGCAGTTCCCCGGGTAGCGGGAGAAGTAATGAGCAGTTCTTC,CASSSPGSGRSNEQFF
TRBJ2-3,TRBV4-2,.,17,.,TGTGCCAGCAGCCCCATAGCCAGACGACTACGCACAGATACGCAGTATTTT,CASSPIARRLRTDTQYF
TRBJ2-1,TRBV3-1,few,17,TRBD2,TGTGCCAGCAGCCAAGATCTAGCGGCGAGCTCCTACAATGAGCAGTTCTTC,CASSQDLAASSYNEQFF
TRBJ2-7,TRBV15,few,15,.,TGTGCCACCAGCAGATTGAAGGACGAGGTGGGCGAGCAGTACTTC,CATSRLKDEVGEQYF
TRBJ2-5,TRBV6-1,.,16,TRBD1,TGTGCCAGCAGTGAAGTTTGGACAGGGGGTCGAGAGACCCAGTACTTC,CASSEVWTGGRETQYF
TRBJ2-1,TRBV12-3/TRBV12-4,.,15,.,TGTGCCAGCAGTTTAGGGGACCCACGCTACAATGAGCAGTTCTTC,CASSLGDPRYNEQFF
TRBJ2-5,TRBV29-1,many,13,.,TGCAGCGTTGAGAATAACAGGGAAGAGACCCAGTACTTC,CSVENNREETQYF
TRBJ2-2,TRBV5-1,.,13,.,TGCGCCAGCAGCCCCAGCGAGCCCGGGGAGCTGTTTTTT,CASSPSEPGELFF
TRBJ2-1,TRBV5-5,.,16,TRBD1,TGTGCCAGCAGCTTCGACGGGACAGACTTCTACAATGAGCAGTTCTTC,CASSFDGTDFYNEQFF
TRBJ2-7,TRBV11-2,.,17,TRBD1,TGTGCCAGCAGAGCCTTAGGGGGACAGGGACAGGGAACCGAGCAGTACTTC,CASRALGGQGQGTEQYF
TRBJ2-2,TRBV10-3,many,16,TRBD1,TGTGCCATCGGCGGACAGGGCAACTCGAACACCGGGGAGCTGTTTTTT,CAIGGQGNSNTGELFF
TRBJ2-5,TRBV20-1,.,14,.,TGCAGTGCCCTAGACGGGGGCTTGTCGGAGACCCAGTACTTC,CSALDGGLSETQYF
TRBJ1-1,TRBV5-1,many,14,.,TGCGCCAGCAGCTTGGCTGGGATGAACACTGAAGCTTTCTTT,CASSLAGMNTEAFF
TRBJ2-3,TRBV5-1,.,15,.,TGCGCCAGCAGAAGCGGGACAGCAAGCACAGATACGCAGTATTTT,CASRSGTASTDTQYF
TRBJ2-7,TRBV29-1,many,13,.,TGCAGCGTGGGCAGGAAATTGATGGGCGAGCAGTACTTC,CSVGRKLMGEQYF
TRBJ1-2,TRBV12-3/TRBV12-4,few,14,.,TGTGCCAGCAGTTTTGAGAGGGGGTTCAGGGGCTACACCTTC,CASSFERGFRGYTF
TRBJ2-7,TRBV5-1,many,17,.,TGCGCCAGCAGCTTGGCCGAGTTGGAAAGGGGGGACTACGAGCAGTACTTC,CASSLAELERGDYEQYF
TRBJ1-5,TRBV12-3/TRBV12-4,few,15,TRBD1,TGTGCCAGCACCTTGGACAGGGCCGGCAATCAGCCCCAGCATTTT,CASTLDRAGNQPQHF
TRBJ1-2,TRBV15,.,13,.,TGTGCCACCAGCAGGGACCTTTCGCGGGGCTACACCTTC,CATSRDLSRGYTF
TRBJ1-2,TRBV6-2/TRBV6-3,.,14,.,TGTGCCAGCAGTTCTAACGGAGCTAACTATGGCTACACCTTC,CASSSNGANYGYTF
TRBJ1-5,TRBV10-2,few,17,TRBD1,TGCGCCAGCAGCCAGGGACAGTCAGGGTTTAGCAATCAGCCCCAGCATTTT,CASSQGQSGFSNQPQHF
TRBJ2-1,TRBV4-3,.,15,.,TGCGCCAGCAGCCACGGGTTTGGACAGTCTGCTGAGCAGTTCTTC,CASSHGFGQSAEQFF
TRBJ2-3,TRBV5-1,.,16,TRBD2,TGCGCCAGCAGCCTTCCGACTAGCGGGGCAGCAGATACGCAGTATTTT,CASSLPTSGAADTQYF
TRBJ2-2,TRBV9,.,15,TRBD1,TGTGCCAGCAGCCCCAGGGACAGGCCCACCGGGGAGCTGTTTTTT,CASSPRDRPTGELFF
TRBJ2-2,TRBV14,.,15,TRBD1,TGTGCCAGCAGCCGGGACAGGGGGCGCGCCGGGGAGCTGTTTTTT,CASSRDRGRAGELFF
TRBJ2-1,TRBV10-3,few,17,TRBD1,TGTGCCGCCGCCCGTTCCCCGGGACAGAGCTCCTACAATGAGCAGTTCTTC,CAAARSPGQSSYNEQFF
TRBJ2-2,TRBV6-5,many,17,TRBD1,TGTGCCAGCAGTTACTCAGTCCCCGGGACAGTCACCGGGGAGCTGTTTTTT,CASSYSVPGTVTGELFF
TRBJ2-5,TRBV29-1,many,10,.,TGCAGCGTTGTTTCGGAGACCCAGTACTTC,CSVVSETQYF